The 11 T cell receptor beta chains below come from one sample, sequenced in a study of cytomegalovirus exposure and HLA in healthy donors. PCR involved 60 Vbeta and 13 Jbeta primers. Sequencing was performed with immunoSEQ multiplex PCR; in TCRdb, only in-frame clones are kept and a portion is missing. The sample contains 130,000 to 150,000 clones, around three quarters of which appear only once. Sequenced input: PBMCs. These receptors were taken from a man aged 40-49 years in good health and CMV-seropositive.

The chain links TRBV19 to TRBJ2-1; possible D gene TRBD2, 6 bases. V lost 3 bases and J lost 8, with 14 bases in between. Looked up from germline, CDR1 is LNHDA and CDR2 is SQIVND (reference sequence). This CDR3 has 14 residues. In nucleotides, the CDR3 is TGTGCCAGTAGTATCGACGGGGGTCTCTATGAGCAGTTCTTC. Protein: CASSIDGGLYEQFF.

This rearrangement joins TRBV7-6 to TRBJ1-4; D perhaps matches TRBD1 (6 bases). CDR3 length: 14 amino acids. The ends were cut back, 1 base at V and 8 bases at J, with 11 bases in the middle. In germline, CDR1 is SGHVS, CDR2 FNYEAQ. The chain's CDR3 is CASSLGGRPEKLFF. CDR3 DNA sequence: TGTGCCAGCAGCTTAGGGGGGCGTCCAGAAAAACTGTTTTTT.

The V and J genes are TRBV30 and TRBJ2-1; 11 nucleotides align to TRBD2. Trimming at V came to 3 bases and at J to 7 bases, leaving 8 bases not matched to a gene. The germline V gene encodes CDR1 GTSNPN and CDR2 SVGIG (reference sequence). The CDR3 runs 15 residues. CDR3 in amino acids: CAWRVAGGPWNEQFF. For the CDR3, the DNA is TGTGCCTGGAGGGTAGCGGGAGGGCCATGGAATGAGCAGTTCTTC.

CDR3 DNA sequence: TGTGCCAGCAGCTTAGGAGGTCGGGGGGCGTCTAATGAAAAACTGTTTTTT. Amino acid sequence: CASSLGGRGASNEKLFF. This chain uses TRBV7-9 with TRBJ1-4; TRBD1 might be the D (6 bases). The CDR3 totals 17 residues. Trimming removed 1 base at V and 3 bases at J, with 15 bases between. Germline CDR1 is SEHNR and CDR2 is FQNEAQ (reference sequence).

The chain couples TRBV5-1 to TRBJ2-5; D perhaps matches TRBD1 (6 bases). Per germline, CDR1 SGHRS and CDR2 YFSETQ. With 4 bases removed from V and 0 bases from J, the gap between germline ends came to 10 bases. The CDR3 sequence is 14 residues long. The CDR3 DNA follows: TGCGCCAGCAGCCTAGGGGGTCACCAAGAGACCCAGTACTTC. It translates to CASSLGGHQETQYF.

The chain recombines TRBV29-1 with TRBJ1-4; the D is unclear. The CDR3 totals 13 residues. Trimming left V 3 bases short and J 4 bases short, with 9 bases between. Germline CDR1 is SQVTM and CDR2 is ANQGSEA. In DNA form, the CDR3 reads TGCAGCGTTGATACAGATTATAATGAAAAACTGTTTTTT. The encoded protein is CSVDTDYNEKLFF.

The gene calls are TRBV14 and TRBJ1-1, with 7 bases aligning to TRBD1. The germline V gene encodes CDR1 SGHDN and CDR2 FVKESK. The CDR3 consists of 14 residues. V was clipped by 5 bases and J by 4 bases; unmatched bases: 7. The CDR3: CASSIRQGGTEAFF. Here the CDR3 DNA reads TGTGCCAGCAGCATTAGACAGGGTGGCACTGAAGCTTTCTTT.

The chain is built from TRBV6-5 and TRBJ1-6, with TRBD1 identical over 7 bases. The germline V gene encodes CDR1 MNHEY and CDR2 SVGAGI. Losses at the gene ends were 7 bases for V and 4 bases for J; bases not matched to a gene: 4. This CDR3 contains 14 residues. Written as DNA, the CDR3 is TGTGCCAGCAAGACAGGGACATATAATTCACCCCTCCACTTT. This gives the protein CASKTGTYNSPLHF.

The gene calls are TRBV5-1 and TRBJ2-7; TRBD1 agrees at 9 bases. V trimming: 1 base; J trimming: 5 bases; junction bases outside the gene matches: 1. This CDR3 spans 13 amino acids. Germline values: CDR1 SGHRS, CDR2 YFSETQ. CDR3 nucleotide sequence: TGCGCCAGCAGCTTGACAGGGGGCGACGAGCAGTACTTC. This codes for CASSLTGGDEQYF.

This chain joins TRBV7-2 and TRBJ2-7, with 12 bases matching TRBD2. The V gene end was trimmed by 5 bases and the J gene end by 2 bases; junction bases not matched to a gene: 4. Germline lookup yields CDR1 SGHTA and CDR2 FQGNSA. The CDR3 spans 15 residues. CDR3 DNA: TGTGCCAGCAGCACTAGCGGGGGGCCTACCTACGAGCAGTACTTC. Its translation: CASSTSGGPTYEQYF.

By share, this clone counts as medium-sized (0.01 to 0.1%). The chain combines TRBV4-3 with TRBJ2-7, with TRBD1 matching 8 bases. In germline, CDR1 is LGHNA, CDR2 YSLEER. The CDR3 has 17 residues. The V segment lost 4 bases and the J segment 5 bases; nucleotides outside the gene matches: 16. The CDR3 bases are TGCGCCAGCAGCCCAAGTAAAACCCCGGACAGGGTAGACGAGCAGTACTTC. It yields the protein CASSPSKTPDRVDEQYF.